This is a list of T cell receptor beta chains from one sample in a study of cytomegalovirus exposure and HLA in healthy donors. Profiling relied on immunoSEQ multiplex PCR, and the TCRdb table lists in-frame clones only, not all of them. The sample consists of about 60,000 clones, roughly 86% of them appearing once. Sample: PBMCs. The origin of the receptors is a man aged 18 to 30 in good health and CMV-seronegative. The CDR3 runs from the conserved cysteine through the conserved F or W. Fields, in order: D gene, J gene, V gene, clone size, CDR3 DNA, CDR3 protein. The D gene is left open where the match is weak. Clone size is given for some rows only: seen once, a few or many times, or a class if the clone is expanded.

>.|TRBJ1-1|TRBV5-6|.
TGTGCCAGCAGCTTGGAAACAGTCAACACTGAAGCTTTCTTT
CASSLETVNTEAFF
>TRBD1|TRBJ2-3|TRBV29-1|.
TGCAGCGTCCTGGGACAGGGGTCAGATACGCAGTATTTT
CSVLGQGSDTQYF
>TRBD1|TRBJ2-7|TRBV7-9|.
TGTGCCAGCAGCCCGCGGGACAGGTCCTACGAGCAGTACTTC
CASSPRDRSYEQYF
>TRBD1|TRBJ2-7|TRBV15|.
TGTGCCACCAGCAGAGAGGGACAGGGGGCCGAGCAGTACTTC
CATSREGQGAEQYF
>.|TRBJ1-1|TRBV5-1|.
TGCGCCAGCAGCTTGGCCGGAGTTAGGGGGACTGAAGCTTTCTTT
CASSLAGVRGTEAFF
>TRBD1|TRBJ1-5|TRBV7-2|few
TGTGCCAGCAGCTTAGCGGGGACAGTTAGCAATCAGCCCCAGCATTTT
CASSLAGTVSNQPQHF
>TRBD2|TRBJ2-1|TRBV19|.
TGTGCCAGTAGTGTCTACACCGGACTAGCGGCAACATACAATGAGCAGTTCTTC
CASSVYTGLAATYNEQFF
>TRBD2|TRBJ2-3|TRBV6-5|.
TGTGCCAGCAGTTACGCCGCTAGCGGGGGACCAGATACGCAGTATTTT
CASSYAASGGPDTQYF
>TRBD1|TRBJ1-6|TRBV11-1|.
TGTGCCAGCAGCTTAGACAGGGGTTGGGAGAATTCACCCCTCCACTTT
CASSLDRGWENSPLHF
>TRBD1|TRBJ1-2|TRBV18|.
TGTGCCAGCTCACCACTGAGGGGGCCGGGTGGCTACACCTTC
CASSPLRGPGGYTF
>TRBD2|TRBJ2-6|TRBV2|.
TGTGCCAGCAGCCCCTGGCGGGAGGGGGTATATGGGGCCAACGTCCTGACTTTC
CASSPWREGVYGANVLTF
>TRBD2|TRBJ2-5|TRBV9|once
TGTGCCAGCAGCGTAGGGGGAGGGGAAGAGACCCAGTACTTC
CASSVGGGEETQYF
>TRBD1|TRBJ2-2|TRBV15|.
TGTGCCACCAGCGTCGACAGGGGGAGGAACACCGGGGAGCTGTTTTTT
CATSVDRGRNTGELFF
>.|TRBJ2-7|TRBV6-1|.
TGTGCCAGCAGTGTACAGGGAACGACATACGAGCAGTACTTC
CASSVQGTTYEQYF
>TRBD1|TRBJ1-1|TRBV7-3|.
TGTGCCAGCAGCTCCAGGGGGTGGGGCACTGAAGCTTTCTTT
CASSSRGWGTEAFF
>.|TRBJ2-1|TRBV7-3|.
TGTGCCAGCAGCTTAAATTCCGGTGAGCAGTTCTTC
CASSLNSGEQFF
>TRBD1|TRBJ1-2|TRBV10-2|.
TGCGCCAGCAGTGAATCCCTGACAGGGGGCCTTCATGGCTACACCTTC
CASSESLTGGLHGYTF
>.|TRBJ2-5|TRBV11-2|.
TGTGCCAGCAGCTCGAGCAGGGTAGCTAGGCAGACCCAGTACTTC
CASSSSRVARQTQYF
>.|TRBJ1-1|TRBV27|once
TGTGCCAGCAGGCGAGGGGGCACTGAAGCTTTCTTT
CASRRGGTEAFF
>TRBD1|TRBJ1-6|TRBV6-5|few
TGTGCCAGCAGTCAGGACAGGGGAGGGAATTCACCCCTCCACTTT
CASSQDRGGNSPLHF
>TRBD1|TRBJ1-5|TRBV19|once
TGTGCCAGTAGCATAATCCGGGACAGGAGAACTCAGCCCCAGCATTTT
CASSIIRDRRTQPQHF
>.|TRBJ2-7|TRBV6-5|.
TGTGCCAGCCGCACAGGTCCCTACGAGCAGTACTTC
CASRTGPYEQYF
>.|TRBJ1-1|TRBV11-2|.
TGTGCCAGCAGCTTAGGGGGGGGAGAAGCTTTCTTT
CASSLGGGEAFF